The 2 T cell receptor beta chains below were found in one sample sequenced in a study of tissue T cells after allogeneic stem cell transplantation. Method: immunoSEQ multiplex PCR; TCRdb's copy keeps in-frame clones and lacks some. The profile shows approximately 22,000 clones, 55% to 80% of them singletons. The material sequenced was spleen. The receptor set was obtained from a female BALB/c mouse in good health. The MHC haplotype of the strain is H2-d.

Note on this clone: Gene labels here are mouse ones. The read falls 1 residue short of the CDR3 end, and the missing part is taken from the germline J gene. This chain connects TRBV29 to TRBJ2-1, with no clear D. Trimming pared 2 bases from V and 1 base from J, leaving 6 bases between. In germline, CDR1 is MSHET, CDR2 SYDVDS. This CDR3 has 14 residues. CDR3 region: CASSLGQNYAEQFF. Incomplete CDR3 DNA: TGTGCTAGCAGTTTAGGGCAGAACTATGCTGAGCAGTTC.

This clone has more than one count but fewer than ten. The genes are named according to mouse. The read comes to an end 1 residue before the CDR3 does, leaving the germline J gene to fill in the end. The chain uses TRBV1 and TRBJ2-5, with D possibly TRBD1 on 5 matching bases. V lost 4 bases and J lost 3, with 8 bases in between. CDR1 is NSQYPW, CDR2 LRSPGD, per germline (reference sequence). The CDR3 has 13 amino acids. CDR3 protein: CTCSGRGQDTQYF. The sequenced CDR3 bases are TGCACCTGCAGTGGTAGGGGTCAAGACACCCAGTAC.